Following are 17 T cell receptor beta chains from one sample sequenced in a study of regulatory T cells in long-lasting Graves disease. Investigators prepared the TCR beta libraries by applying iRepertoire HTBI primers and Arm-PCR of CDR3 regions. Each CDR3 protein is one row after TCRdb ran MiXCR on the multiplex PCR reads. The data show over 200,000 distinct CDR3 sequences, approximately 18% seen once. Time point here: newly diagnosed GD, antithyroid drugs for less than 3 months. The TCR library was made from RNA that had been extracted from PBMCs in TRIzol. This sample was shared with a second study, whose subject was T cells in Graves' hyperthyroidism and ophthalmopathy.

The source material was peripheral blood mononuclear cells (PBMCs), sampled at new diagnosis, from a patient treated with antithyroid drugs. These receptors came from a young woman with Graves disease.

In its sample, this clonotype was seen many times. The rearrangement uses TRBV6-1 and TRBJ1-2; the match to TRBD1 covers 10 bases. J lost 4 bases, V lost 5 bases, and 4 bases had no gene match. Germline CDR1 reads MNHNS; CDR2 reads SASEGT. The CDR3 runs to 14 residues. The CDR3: CASSHRDRGYGYTF. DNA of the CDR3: TGTGCCAGCAGTCACCGGGACAGGGGCTATGGCTACACCTTC.

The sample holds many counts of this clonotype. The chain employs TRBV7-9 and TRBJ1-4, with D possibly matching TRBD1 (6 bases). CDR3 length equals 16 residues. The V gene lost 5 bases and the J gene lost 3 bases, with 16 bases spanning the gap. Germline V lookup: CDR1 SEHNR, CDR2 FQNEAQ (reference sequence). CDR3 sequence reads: CASSPTGNGANEKLFF. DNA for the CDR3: TGTGCCAGCAGCCCTACAGGGAACGGGGCTAATGAAAAACTGTTTTTT.

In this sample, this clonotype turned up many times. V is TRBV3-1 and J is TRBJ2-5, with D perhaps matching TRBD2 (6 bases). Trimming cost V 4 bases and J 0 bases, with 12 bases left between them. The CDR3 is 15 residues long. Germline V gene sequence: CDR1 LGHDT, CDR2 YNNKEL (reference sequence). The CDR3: CASSLLRDYQETQYF. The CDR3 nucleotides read TGTGCCAGCAGCCTCCTCCGGGACTACCAAGAGACCCAGTACTTC.

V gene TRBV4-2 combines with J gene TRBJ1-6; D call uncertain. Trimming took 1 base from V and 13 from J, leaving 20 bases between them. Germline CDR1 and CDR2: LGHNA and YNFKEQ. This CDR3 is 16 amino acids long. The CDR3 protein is CASSQGQGRSASPLHF. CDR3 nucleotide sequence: TGTGCCAGCAGCCAAGGTCAAGGACGGAGCGCTTCGCCCCTCCACTTT.

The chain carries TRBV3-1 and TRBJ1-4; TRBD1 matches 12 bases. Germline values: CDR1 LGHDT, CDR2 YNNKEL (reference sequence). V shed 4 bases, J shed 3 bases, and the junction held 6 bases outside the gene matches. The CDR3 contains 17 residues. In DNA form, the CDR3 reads TGTGCCAGCAGCCCCTGGGACAGGGGGCCGGCTAATGAAAAACTGTTTTTT. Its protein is CASSPWDRGPANEKLFF.

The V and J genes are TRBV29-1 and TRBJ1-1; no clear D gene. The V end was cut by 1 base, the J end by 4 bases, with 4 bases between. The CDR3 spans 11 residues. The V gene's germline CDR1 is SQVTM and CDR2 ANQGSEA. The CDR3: CSVEGGTEAFF. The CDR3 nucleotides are TGCAGCGTTGAAGGGGGCACTGAAGCTTTCTTT.

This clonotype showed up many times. The CDR3 loop is CASSLHPPGTHYNEQFF. Here the CDR3 DNA reads TGTGCCAGCAGCCTTCATCCGCCCGGGACCCACTACAATGAGCAGTTCTTC. The chain has TRBV5-5 and TRBJ2-1; perhaps D is TRBD1 or TRBD2 (5 bases each). Germline V gives CDR1 SGHKS, CDR2 YYEKEE (reference sequence). The CDR3 loop spans 17 amino acids. With 4 bases removed from V and 3 bases from J, the gap between germline ends came to 20 bases.

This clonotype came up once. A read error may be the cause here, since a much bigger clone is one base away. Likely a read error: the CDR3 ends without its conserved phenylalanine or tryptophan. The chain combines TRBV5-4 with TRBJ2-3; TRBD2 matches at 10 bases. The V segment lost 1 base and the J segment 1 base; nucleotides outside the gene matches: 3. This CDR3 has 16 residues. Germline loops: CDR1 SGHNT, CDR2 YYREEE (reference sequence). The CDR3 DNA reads TGTGCCAGCAGCTTGCCCGGGACTAGCGGCACAGATACGCAGTATCTT. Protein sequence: CASSLPGTSGTDTQYL.

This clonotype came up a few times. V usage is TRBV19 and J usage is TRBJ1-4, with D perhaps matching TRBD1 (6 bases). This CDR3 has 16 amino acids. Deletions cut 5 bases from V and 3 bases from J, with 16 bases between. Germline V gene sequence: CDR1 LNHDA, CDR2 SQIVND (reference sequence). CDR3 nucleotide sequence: TGTGCCAGTAGTCCAACCCACAGGGCGCCTAATGAAAAACTGTTTTTT. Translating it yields CASSPTHRAPNEKLFF.

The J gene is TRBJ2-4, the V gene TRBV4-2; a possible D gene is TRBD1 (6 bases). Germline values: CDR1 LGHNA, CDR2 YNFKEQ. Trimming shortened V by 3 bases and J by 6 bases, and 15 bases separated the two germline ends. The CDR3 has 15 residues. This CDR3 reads CASSQEQGPSNIQYF. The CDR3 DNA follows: TGTGCCAGCAGCCAGGAACAGGGCCCCTCAAACATTCAGTACTTC.

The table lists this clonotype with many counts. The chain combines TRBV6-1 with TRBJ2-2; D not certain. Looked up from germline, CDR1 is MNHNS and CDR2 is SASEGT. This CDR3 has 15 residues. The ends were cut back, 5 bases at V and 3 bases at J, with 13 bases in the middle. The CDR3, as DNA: TGTGCCAGCAGTCCGGCAGGCGACGACACCGGGGAGCTGTTTTTT. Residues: CASSPAGDDTGELFF.

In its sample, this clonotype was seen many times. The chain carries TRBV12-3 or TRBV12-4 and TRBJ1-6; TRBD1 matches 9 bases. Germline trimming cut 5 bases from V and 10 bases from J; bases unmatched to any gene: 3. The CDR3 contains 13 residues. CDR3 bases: TGTGCCAGCAGTACAGGGGGCGAATCACCCCTCCACTTT. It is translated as CASSTGGESPLHF.

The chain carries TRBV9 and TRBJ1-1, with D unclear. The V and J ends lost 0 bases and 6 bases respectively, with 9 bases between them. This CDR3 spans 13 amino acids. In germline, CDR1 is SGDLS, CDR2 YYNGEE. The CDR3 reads CASSVEVASEAFF. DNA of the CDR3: TGTGCCAGCAGCGTAGAAGTCGCCTCTGAAGCTTTCTTT. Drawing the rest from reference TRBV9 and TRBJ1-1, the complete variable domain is DSGVTQTPKHLITATGQRVTLRCSPRSGDLSVYWYQQSLDQGLQFLIQYYNGEERAKGNILERFSAQQFPDLHSELNLSSLELGDSALYFCASSVEVASEAFFGQGTRLTVV.

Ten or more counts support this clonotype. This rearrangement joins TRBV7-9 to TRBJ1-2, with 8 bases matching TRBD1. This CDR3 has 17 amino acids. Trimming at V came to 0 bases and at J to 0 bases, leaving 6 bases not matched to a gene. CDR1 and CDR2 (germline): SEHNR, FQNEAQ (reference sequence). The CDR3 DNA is TGTGCCAGCAGCTTAGCGACAGGGGCCTCGTCTAACTATGGCTACACCTTC. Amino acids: CASSLATGASSNYGYTF.

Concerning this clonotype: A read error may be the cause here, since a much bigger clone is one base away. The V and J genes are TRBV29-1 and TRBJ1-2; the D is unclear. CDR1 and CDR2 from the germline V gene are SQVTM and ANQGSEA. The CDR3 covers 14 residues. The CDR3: CSVEGRTLGYGYTF. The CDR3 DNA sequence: TGCAGCGTCGAAGGCAGGACCTTAGGCTATGGCTACACCTTC.

DNA of the CDR3: TGCAGTGCTTTCCGGGACGGCCCTGGCTACACCTTC. Translation gives CSAFRDGPGYTF. The V call is TRBV20-1, the J call TRBJ1-2; tentatively, D is TRBD1 (5 bases). V was pared by 5 bases and J by 7 bases, with 14 bases between. This CDR3 has 12 amino acids. CDR1 is DFQATT, CDR2 SNEGSKA, per germline (reference sequence).

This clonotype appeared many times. The CDR3: CASSRNWFYEQYF. The CDR3 region has the DNA TGTGCCAGCAGTCGAAACTGGTTCTACGAGCAGTACTTC. This chain links TRBV6-1 with TRBJ2-7; D uncertain. Trimming left V 5 bases short and J 3 bases short, with 11 bases between. Germline values: CDR1 MNHNS, CDR2 SASEGT. This CDR3 comprises 13 residues.